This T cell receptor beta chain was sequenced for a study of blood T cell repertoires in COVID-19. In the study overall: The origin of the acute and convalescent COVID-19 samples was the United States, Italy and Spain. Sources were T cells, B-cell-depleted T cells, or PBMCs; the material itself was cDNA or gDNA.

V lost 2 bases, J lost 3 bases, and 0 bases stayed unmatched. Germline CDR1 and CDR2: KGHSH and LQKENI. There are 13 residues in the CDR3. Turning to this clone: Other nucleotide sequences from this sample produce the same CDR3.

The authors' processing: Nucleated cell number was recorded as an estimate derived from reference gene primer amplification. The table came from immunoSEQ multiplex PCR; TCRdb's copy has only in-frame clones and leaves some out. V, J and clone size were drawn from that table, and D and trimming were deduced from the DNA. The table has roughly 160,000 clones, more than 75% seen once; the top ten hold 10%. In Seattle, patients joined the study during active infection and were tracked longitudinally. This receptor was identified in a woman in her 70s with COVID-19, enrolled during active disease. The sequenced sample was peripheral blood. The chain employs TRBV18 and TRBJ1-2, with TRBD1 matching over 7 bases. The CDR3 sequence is CASSPDRDYGYTF. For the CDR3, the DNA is TGTGCCAGCTCACCAGACAGGGACTATGGCTACACCTTC.